One TCR beta chain is described in this entry. This receptor's antigen is unknown. No base quality information exists; no much larger clone differs at one position. The CDR3 regions of human TCRbeta chains were analyzed by immunosequencing. As for the authors' bioinformatics: Repertoire TCRs were checked for matches against a reference library of SARS-CoV-2-specific TCRs that had been generated using the MIRA antigen-specificity platform. Breadth was defined as the fraction of unique TCRs that were SARS-CoV-2-associated. Depth was defined as the fraction of total T cells that were SARS-CoV-2-associated. Using the MIRA data, each spike-specific TCR was assigned both to the spike region to which the TCR was reactive and to a CD4 or CD8 class. Log10-transformed breadth and depth values were compared by one-way ANOVA with Sidak's multiple comparisons tests. In TCRdb, the immuneACCESS table is reduced to in-frame sequences with V and J assigned. These tables do not hold every clone; where another copy was compared, an unresolved V gene accounts for under half, and the others remain unexplained. The D gene and trimming were derived from the DNA, and the V and J assignments and clone size from that table. Recorded for this sample are around 140,000 clones; about 89% of them occurred a single time. About 7.5% of the sample is taken by the ten largest.

This sample was taken from a study of T cell responses to AZD1222 COVID-19 vaccine (dated by TCRdb to about 2021). Regarding the complete study: TCR sequencing was performed for roughly 240 trial participants, of whom around 200 were given two doses of AZD1222 and around 25 were given two doses of MenACWY control vaccine. Enrollment into the trials was organized by age into subgroups of 18-55, 56-69 and 70-plus years, and those subgroups contained roughly 150, 30 and 60 TCR-sequenced participants, respectively. Broader findings and caveats from the paper: Conclusions about previously exposed vaccinees were limited because only 5 or 6 AZD1222 recipients were SARS-CoV-2 seropositive at baseline. The whole spike protein was spanned by vaccine-associated CD4 TCRs, and dominant responses were seen in regions 160-218 and 743-854. Because no day 14 peak-response samples were available, repertoires were characterized only after the peak T cell response. Spike-specific TCR breadth and depth rose significantly after two AZD1222 doses compared with day 0 and with MenACWY recipients. Participants were mostly white British, with more females than males. The authors suggested clonal diversity may have been underestimated. Reportedly, almost half of the unique spike-specific TCRs recognized epitopes lying outside the regions that are mutated in the B.1.351 and B.1.1.7 variants. In the small 56-69-year group, the increase in depth fell short of significance, most likely because of low power.

What this sample's time point label stands for: about 28 days (+/-7) after the second vaccine dose. Read against the paper, the sample's treatment or condition label means: meningococcal conjugate vaccine given as trial control. Vaccinee samples were obtained from the UK trials COV001 and COV002, which included a single-blind randomized controlled phase 2/3 trial of AZD1222 (ChAdOx1 nCoV-19) in healthy adults. Trial participant PBMC samples were collected at day 0 and day 28 after the second dose for TCRbeta chain sequencing. The source material was peripheral blood, sampled 28 days after the second dose of the MenACWY control vaccine. The sequence came from an adult who received the MenACWY meningococcal vaccine as a control.

The DNA sequence is given as TGTGCCAGCAGCTTTGAGGTGGATCAGCCCCAGCATTTT. It codes for CASSFEVDQPQHF. This receptor chain uses TRBV7-9 and TRBJ1-5, with the D gene not confidently named. A distance of 8 bases separates the germline ends of V and J, which lose 3 bases and 5 bases respectively. From the cysteine up to the phenylalanine, the CDR3 has a length of 13 residues. Only the CDR3 DNA stays, 39 bases, in frame from base 1. Via the germline V gene (reference sequence), CDR1 is SEHNR and CDR2 FQNEAQ.